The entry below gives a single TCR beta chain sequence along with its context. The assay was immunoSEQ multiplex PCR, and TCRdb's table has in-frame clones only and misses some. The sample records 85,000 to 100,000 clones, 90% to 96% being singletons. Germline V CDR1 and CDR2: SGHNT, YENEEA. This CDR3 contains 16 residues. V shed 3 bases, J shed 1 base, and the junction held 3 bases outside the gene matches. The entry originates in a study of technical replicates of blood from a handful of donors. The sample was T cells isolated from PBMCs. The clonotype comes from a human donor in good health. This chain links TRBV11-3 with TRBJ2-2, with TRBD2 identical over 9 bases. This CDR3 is CASSFWRGGNTGELFF. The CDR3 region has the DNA TGTGCCAGCAGCTTTTGGCGGGGGGGGAACACCGGGGAGCTGTTTTTT.